Following are 2 T cell receptor beta chains from one sample sequenced in a study of metastatic and nonmetastatic thyroid tumors. Among the patients, none had received any treatment before thyroid surgery. TCRdb re-called the PCR reads via MiXCR. The data contain approximately 41,000 clones, approximately 24% of them singletons. Sequencing was done on a sample of tumor tissue. Source of these receptors: a female donor with papillary thyroid cancer or a benign thyroid nodule (not recorded which). Some clones in this sample may be carry-over from other donors' samples.

The chain is built from TRBV6-2 or TRBV6-3 and TRBJ1-1; D may be TRBD1 (6 bases). Trimming left V 0 bases short and J 6 bases short, with 8 bases between. Germline V gives CDR1 MNHEY, CDR2 SVGEGT. CDR3 length: 13 residues. CDR3 sequence reads: CASSYSDSAEAFF. The CDR3 coding sequence is TGTGCCAGCAGTTACTCGGACAGCGCTGAAGCTTTCTTT.

The chain couples TRBV6-1 to TRBJ1-1; D gene uncertain. CDR1 and CDR2 (germline): MNHNS, SASEGT. This CDR3 has 11 residues. Trimming removed 6 bases at V and 2 bases at J, with 4 bases between. The CDR3 is CASRTNTEAFF. The CDR3 DNA sequence: TGTGCCAGCAGGACTAACACTGAAGCTTTCTTT.